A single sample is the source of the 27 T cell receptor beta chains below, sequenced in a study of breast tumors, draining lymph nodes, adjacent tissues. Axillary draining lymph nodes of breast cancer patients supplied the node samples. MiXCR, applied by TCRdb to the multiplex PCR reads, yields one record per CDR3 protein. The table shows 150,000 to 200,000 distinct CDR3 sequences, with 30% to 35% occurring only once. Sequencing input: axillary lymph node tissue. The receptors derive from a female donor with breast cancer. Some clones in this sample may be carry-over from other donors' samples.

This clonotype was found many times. The CDR3 reads CASSPAPENTGELFF. CDR3 nucleotide sequence: TGTGCCAGCAGCCCCGCCCCAGAGAACACCGGGGAGCTGTTTTTT. The chain links TRBV7-9 to TRBJ2-2, with no clear D. V shed 5 bases and J shed 1 base, with 11 bases lying between them. Germline CDR1 SEHNR, CDR2 FQNEAQ (reference sequence). The CDR3 consists of 15 residues.

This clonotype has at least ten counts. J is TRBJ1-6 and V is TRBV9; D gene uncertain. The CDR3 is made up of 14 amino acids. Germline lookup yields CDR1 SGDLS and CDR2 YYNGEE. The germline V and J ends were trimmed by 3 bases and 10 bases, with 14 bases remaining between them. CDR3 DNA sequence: TGTGCCAGCAGCGCCAGGACTTTGAGGTCACCCCTCCACTTT. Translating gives CASSARTLRSPLHF.

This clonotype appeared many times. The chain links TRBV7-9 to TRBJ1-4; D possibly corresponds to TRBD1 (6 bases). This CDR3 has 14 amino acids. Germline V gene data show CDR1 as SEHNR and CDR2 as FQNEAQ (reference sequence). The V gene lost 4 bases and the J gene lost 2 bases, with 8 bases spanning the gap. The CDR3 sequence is CASSSGQTNEKLFF. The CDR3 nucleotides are TGTGCCAGCAGCTCCGGACAGACTAATGAAAAACTGTTTTTT.

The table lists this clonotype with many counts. The CDR3, as DNA: TGTGCCAGCAGCTCTATCCCGGGACAGGGCCGCTATGGCTACACCTTC. The encoded protein is CASSSIPGQGRYGYTF. This chain connects TRBV7-9 to TRBJ1-2, with 9 bases that match TRBD1. This CDR3 has 16 residues. V trimming: 4 bases; J trimming: 4 bases; junction bases outside the gene matches: 10. CDR1 and CDR2 (germline): SEHNR, FQNEAQ (reference sequence).

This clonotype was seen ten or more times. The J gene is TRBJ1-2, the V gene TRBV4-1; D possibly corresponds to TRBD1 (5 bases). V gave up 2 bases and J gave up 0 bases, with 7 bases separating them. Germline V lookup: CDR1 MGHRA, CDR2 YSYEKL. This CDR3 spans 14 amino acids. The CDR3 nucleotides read TGCGCCAGCAGCCAACAGGGAACTAACTATGGCTACACCTTC. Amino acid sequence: CASSQQGTNYGYTF.

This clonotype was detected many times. In nucleotides, the CDR3 is TGCGCCAGCAGTGAGTCGGGAGATACGCAGTATTTT. Protein sequence: CASSESGDTQYF. The rearrangement links TRBV10-2 to TRBJ2-3; no clear D gene. The CDR3 covers 12 residues. Germline V CDR1 and CDR2: WSHSY, SAAADI. Trimming shortened V by 0 bases and J by 5 bases, and 3 bases separated the two germline ends.

The CDR3 loop reads CASREGVGTEAFF. In DNA form, the CDR3 reads TGTGCCAGCAGAGAAGGGGTCGGCACTGAAGCTTTCTTT. The chain couples TRBV11-1 to TRBJ1-1; D may be TRBD1 (5 bases). Germline CDR1 SGHAT, CDR2 FQDESV (reference sequence). Trimming took off 6 bases at V and 4 bases at J, with 12 bases between the two ends. The CDR3 runs 13 residues.

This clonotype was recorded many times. CDR3 in amino acids: CASSLTRHTDTQYF. CDR3 nucleotides: TGCGCCAGCAGCTTGACAAGGCACACAGATACGCAGTATTTT. The J gene is TRBJ2-3, the V gene TRBV5-1, with D unclear. In germline, CDR1 is SGHRS, CDR2 YFSETQ. V gave up 1 base and J gave up 2 bases, with 8 bases separating them. This CDR3 has 14 amino acids.

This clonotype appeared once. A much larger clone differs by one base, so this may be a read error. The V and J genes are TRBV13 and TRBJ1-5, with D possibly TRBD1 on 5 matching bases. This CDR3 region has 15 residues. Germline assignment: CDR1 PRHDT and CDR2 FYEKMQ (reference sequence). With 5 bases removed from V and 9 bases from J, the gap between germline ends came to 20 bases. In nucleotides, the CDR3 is TGTGCCAGCAGCCCGCCAGGCTCCTCGGGGGGGCCCCAGCATTTT. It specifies CASSPPGSSGGPQHF. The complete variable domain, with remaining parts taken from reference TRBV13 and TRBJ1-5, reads AAGVIQSPRHLIKEKRETATLKCYPIPRHDTVYWYQQGPGQDPQFLISFYEKMQSDKGSIPDRFSAQQFSDYHSELNMSSLELGDSALYFCASSPPGSSGGPQHFGDGTRLSIL.

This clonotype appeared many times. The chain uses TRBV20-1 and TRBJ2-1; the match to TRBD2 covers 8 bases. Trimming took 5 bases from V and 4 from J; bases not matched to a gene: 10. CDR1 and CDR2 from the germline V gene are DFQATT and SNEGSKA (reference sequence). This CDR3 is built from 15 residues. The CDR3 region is CSAPRTSRNYNEQFF. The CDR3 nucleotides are TGCAGTGCTCCCCGGACTAGCAGAAATTACAATGAGCAGTTCTTC.

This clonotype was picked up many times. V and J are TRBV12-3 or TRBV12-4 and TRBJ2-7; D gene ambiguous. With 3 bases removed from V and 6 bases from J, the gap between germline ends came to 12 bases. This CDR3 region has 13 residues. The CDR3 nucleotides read TGTGCCAGCAGTTTCTCCAGACGTCTCGAGCAGTACTTC. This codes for CASSFSRRLEQYF.

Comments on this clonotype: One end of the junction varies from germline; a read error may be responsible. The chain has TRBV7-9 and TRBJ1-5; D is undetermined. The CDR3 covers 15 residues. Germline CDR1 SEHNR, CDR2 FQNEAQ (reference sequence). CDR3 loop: CASSSRADLTGDSDF. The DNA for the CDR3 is TGTGCCAGCAGCTCACGGGCGGACCTCACCGGGGATTCGGATTTT.

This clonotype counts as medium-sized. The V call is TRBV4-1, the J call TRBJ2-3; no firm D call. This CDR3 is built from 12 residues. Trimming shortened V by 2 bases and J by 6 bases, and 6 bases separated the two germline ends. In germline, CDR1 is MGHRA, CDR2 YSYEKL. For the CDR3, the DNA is TGCGCCAGCAGCCAATTGGCGGATACGCAGTATTTT. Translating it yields CASSQLADTQYF.

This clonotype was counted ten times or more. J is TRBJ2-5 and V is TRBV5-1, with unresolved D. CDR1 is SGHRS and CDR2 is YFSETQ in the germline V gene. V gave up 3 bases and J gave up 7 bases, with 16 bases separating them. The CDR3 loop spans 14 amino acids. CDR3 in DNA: TGCGCCAGCAGCTACCGAGGAGTCGAGGTGACCCAGTACTTC. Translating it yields CASSYRGVEVTQYF.

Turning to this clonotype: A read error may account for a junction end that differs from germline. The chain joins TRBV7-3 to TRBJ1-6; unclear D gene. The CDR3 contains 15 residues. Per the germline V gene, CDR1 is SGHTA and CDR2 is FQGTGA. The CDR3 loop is CASSLAGPWDSPLHF. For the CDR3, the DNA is TGTGCCAGCAGCCTAGCGGGCCCCTGGGATTCGCCCCTCCACTTT.

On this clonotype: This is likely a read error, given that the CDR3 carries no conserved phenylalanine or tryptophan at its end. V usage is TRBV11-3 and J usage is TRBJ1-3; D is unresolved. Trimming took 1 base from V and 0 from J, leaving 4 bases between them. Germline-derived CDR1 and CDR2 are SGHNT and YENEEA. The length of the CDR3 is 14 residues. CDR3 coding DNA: TGTGCCAGCAGCTTAGGGCTCTCTGGAAACACCATATATTCT. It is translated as CASSLGLSGNTIYS.

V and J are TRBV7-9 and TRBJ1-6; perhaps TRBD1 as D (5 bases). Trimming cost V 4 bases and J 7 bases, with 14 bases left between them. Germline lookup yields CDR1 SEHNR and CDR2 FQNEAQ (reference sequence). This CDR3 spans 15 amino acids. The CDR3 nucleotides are TGTGCCAGCAGCTCGACAGAGGTCCCAAATTCACCCCTCCACTTT. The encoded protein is CASSSTEVPNSPLHF.

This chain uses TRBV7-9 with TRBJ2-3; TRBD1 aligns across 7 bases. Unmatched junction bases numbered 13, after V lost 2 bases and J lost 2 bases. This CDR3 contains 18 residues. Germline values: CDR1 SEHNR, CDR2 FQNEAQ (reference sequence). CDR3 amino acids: CASSLSPGTATATDTQYF. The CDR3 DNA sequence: TGTGCCAGCAGCTTAAGCCCAGGGACAGCCACGGCCACAGATACGCAGTATTTT.

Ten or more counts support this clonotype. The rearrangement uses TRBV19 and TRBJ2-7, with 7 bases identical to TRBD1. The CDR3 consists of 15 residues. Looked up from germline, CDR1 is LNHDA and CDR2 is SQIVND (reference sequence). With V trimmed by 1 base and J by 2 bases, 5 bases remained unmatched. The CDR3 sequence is CASSIATGTTYEQYF. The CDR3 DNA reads TGTGCCAGTAGTATAGCGACAGGGACGACCTACGAGCAGTACTTC.

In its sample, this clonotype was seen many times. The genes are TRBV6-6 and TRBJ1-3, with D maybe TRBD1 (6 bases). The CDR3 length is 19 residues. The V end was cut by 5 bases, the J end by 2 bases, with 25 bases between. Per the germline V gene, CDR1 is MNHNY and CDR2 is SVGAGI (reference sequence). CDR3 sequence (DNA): TGTGCCAGCAGTCTAATGATCCCGGGGGGGCGGTTCGCTGGAAACACCATATATTTT. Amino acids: CASSLMIPGGRFAGNTIYF.

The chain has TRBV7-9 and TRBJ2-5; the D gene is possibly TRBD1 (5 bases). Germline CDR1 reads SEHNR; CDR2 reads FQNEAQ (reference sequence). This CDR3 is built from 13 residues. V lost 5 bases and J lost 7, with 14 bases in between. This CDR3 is CASSDSTWGTQYF. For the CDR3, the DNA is TGTGCCAGCAGCGACAGTACCTGGGGGACCCAGTACTTC.

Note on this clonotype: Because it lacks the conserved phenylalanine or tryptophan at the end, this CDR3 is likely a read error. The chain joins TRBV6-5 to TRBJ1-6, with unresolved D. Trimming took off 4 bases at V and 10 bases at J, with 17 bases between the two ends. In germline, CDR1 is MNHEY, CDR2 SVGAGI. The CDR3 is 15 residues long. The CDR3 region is CASSSSPTGGSPLHS. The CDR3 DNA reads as TGTGCCAGCAGTTCCTCTCCCACCGGAGGGTCACCCCTCCACTCT.

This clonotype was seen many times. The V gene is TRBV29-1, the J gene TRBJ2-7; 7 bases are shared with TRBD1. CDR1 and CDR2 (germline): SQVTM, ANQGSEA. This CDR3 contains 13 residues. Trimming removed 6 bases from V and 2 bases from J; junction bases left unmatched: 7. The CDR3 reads CSVDTGTAYEQYF. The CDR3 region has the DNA TGCAGCGTCGACACCGGGACAGCCTACGAGCAGTACTTC.

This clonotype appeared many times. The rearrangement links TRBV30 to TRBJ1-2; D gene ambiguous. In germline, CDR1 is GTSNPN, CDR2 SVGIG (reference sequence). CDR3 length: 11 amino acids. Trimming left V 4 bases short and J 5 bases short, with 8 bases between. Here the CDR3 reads CAWTVGYGYTF. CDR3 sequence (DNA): TGTGCCTGGACTGTCGGGTATGGCTACACCTTC.

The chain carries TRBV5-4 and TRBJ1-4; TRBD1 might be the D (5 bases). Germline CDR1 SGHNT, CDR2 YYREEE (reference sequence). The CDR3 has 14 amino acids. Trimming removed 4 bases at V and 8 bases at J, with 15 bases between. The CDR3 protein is CASSIWDGREKLFF. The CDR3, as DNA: TGTGCCAGCAGCATTTGGGACGGCCGAGAAAAACTGTTTTTT.

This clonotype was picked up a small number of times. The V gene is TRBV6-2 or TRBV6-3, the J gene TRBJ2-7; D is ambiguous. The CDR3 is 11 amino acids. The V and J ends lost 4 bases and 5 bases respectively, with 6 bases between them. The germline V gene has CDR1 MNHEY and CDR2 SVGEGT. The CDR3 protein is CASSFSDEQYF. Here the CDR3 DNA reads TGTGCCAGCAGTTTCTCGGACGAGCAGTACTTC.

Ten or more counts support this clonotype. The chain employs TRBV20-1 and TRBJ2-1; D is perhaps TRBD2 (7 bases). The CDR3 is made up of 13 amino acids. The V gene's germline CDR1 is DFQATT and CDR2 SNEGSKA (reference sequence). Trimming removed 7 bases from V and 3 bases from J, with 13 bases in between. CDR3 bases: TGCAGTGTCCCGAGGGGGGGCTACAATGAGCAGTTCTTC. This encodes CSVPRGGYNEQFF.